Listed here are 2 T cell receptor beta chains from one sample, sequenced in a study of blood T cell repertoires in COVID-19 (dated by TCRdb to the early 2020s). Libraries were built with the immunoSEQ multiplex PCR assay. As stored in TCRdb, this immuneACCESS dataset retains in-frame rearrangements with V and J assigned. A fraction of the clones does not appear; measured against another copy, unresolved V genes explain less than half of the discrepancy, and the remainder lacks a known reason. The sample profile shows approximately 280,000 clones; around 88% of them were found once. Roughly 4.8% of the sample lies in the top ten. The sequencing input was peripheral blood. The source of these receptors is a man aged 35 to 55 with acute or convalescent COVID-19.

In DNA form, the CDR3 reads TGTGCCAGCAGCTCCGTGGACAGGGGGGTTGTGAATGGCTACACCTTC. Amino acids: CASSSVDRGVVNGYTF. This chain links TRBV7-9 with TRBJ1-2, with 10 nucleotides matching TRBD1. CDR1 is SEHNR and CDR2 is FQNEAQ in the germline V gene (reference sequence). Unmatched junction bases numbered 11, after V lost 4 bases and J lost 6 bases. The CDR3 is made up of 16 amino acids.

This clone was detected only a few times. The rearrangement joins TRBV3-1 (or the pseudogene TRBV3-2) to TRBJ2-6, with D perhaps TRBD2 (5 bases). Trimming removed 4 bases at V and 0 bases at J, with 25 bases between. CDR3 size: 21 residues. Germline assignment: CDR1 LGHDT and CDR2 YNNKEL (reference sequence). The CDR3 bases are TGTGCCAGCAGCCCCTCAACCCCGTACCGGAAAGGAGGCTCTGGGGCCAACGTCCTGACTTTC. It codes for CASSPSTPYRKGGSGANVLTF.